The source of this TCR beta chain is a study of monozygotic twins with inflammatory bowel disease. TCRdb re-called the 5' RACE reads; one entry per CDR3 protein, DNA not given. The specimen's table records hundreds of thousands of distinct CDR3 sequences. From germline, CDR1 is DFQATT and CDR2 SNEGSKA (reference sequence). CDR3 length: 15 residues. Sequencing input: blood. The rearrangement links TRBV20-1 to TRBJ2-2; the TCRdb D gene call, TRBD2, has no DNA to confirm it. The sequence came from a human donor with ulcerative colitis or Crohn's disease, or a healthy co-twin of an affected twin (not recorded which). CDR3 in amino acids: CSARVDQRDTGELFF.